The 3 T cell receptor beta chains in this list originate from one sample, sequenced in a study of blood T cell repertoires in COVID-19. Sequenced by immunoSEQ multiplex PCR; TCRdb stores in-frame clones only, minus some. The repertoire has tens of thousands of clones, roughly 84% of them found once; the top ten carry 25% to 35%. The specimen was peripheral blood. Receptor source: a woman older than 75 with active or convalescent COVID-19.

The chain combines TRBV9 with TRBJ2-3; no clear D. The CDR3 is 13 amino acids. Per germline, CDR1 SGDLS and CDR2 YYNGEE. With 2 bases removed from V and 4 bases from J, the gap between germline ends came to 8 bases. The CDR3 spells CASSVSSADTQYF. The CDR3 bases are TGTGCCAGCAGCGTTTCTTCCGCAGATACGCAGTATTTT.

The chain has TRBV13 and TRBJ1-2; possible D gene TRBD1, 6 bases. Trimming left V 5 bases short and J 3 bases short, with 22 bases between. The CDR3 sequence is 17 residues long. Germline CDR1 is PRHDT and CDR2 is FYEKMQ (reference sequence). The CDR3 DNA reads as TGTGCCAGCAGCACCCGGGGGGGGGCAGCCGTCGACTATGGCTACACCTTC. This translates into CASSTRGGAAVDYGYTF.

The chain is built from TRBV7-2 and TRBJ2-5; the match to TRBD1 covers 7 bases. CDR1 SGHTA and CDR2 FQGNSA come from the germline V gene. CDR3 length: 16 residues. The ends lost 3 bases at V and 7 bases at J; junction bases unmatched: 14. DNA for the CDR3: TGTGCCAGCAGCTTCGCCGGGACAGCAACCCCGGGGACCCAGTACTTC. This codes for CASSFAGTATPGTQYF.